Following are 4 T cell receptor beta chains from one sample sequenced in a study of shared clonotypes between healthy human individuals. Sequenced by immunoSEQ multiplex PCR; TCRdb stores in-frame clones only, minus some. The sample consists of roughly 660,000 clones, roughly 87% of them appearing once. Sequencing was carried out using memory CD8+ T cells from PBMCs. Subset described: CD45RO+ cells pooled with CCR7-negative TemRA cells. Receptors originate from a man aged 18 to 30 in good health. Some clones in this sample may be carry-over from other donors' samples.

Of note for this clone: One end of the junction is discordant with germline, which a read error may explain. The rearrangement joins TRBV11-2 to TRBJ2-7; D could derive from TRBD1 or TRBD2 (6 bases each). Per germline, CDR1 SGHAT and CDR2 FQNNGV. CDR3 size: 18 residues. The CDR3: CASSLDIRGDKNSYEQYF. The CDR3 region has the DNA TGTGCCAGCAGCCTAGATATTCGCGGGGACAAAAACTCCTACGAGCAGTACTTC.

The chain carries TRBV14 and TRBJ2-5; unclear D gene. The CDR3 runs 13 residues. Trimming stripped 3 bases from V and 10 bases from J, with 15 bases between. Germline values: CDR1 SGHDN, CDR2 FVKESK. The CDR3 loop is CASSQKGHVSQYF. DNA for the CDR3: TGTGCCAGCAGCCAGAAAGGGCATGTAAGCCAGTACTTC.

In this sample, this clone turned up a few times. The chain joins TRBV12-5 to TRBJ1-2, with D uncertain. Germline-derived CDR1 and CDR2 are LGHNT and FRNRAP. This CDR3 is 12 amino acids long. Trimming pared 5 bases from V and 5 bases from J, leaving 9 bases between. Written as DNA, the CDR3 is TGTGCTAGTGGTAACAAGGATTATGGCTACACCTTC. As protein: CASGNKDYGYTF.

The chain carries TRBV11-2 and TRBJ2-7, with TRBD2 matching 9 bases. The V and J ends lost 5 bases and 4 bases, in that order; junction bases with no gene match: 12. The CDR3 length is 16 residues. CDR1 is SGHAT and CDR2 is FQNNGV in the germline V gene. The CDR3 nucleotides are TGTGCCAGCAGCCCCCTCCGGCGGGAGGGCGGATACGAGCAGTACTTC. Residues: CASSPLRREGGYEQYF.